The entry below describes one T cell receptor beta chain. Antigen: not known. The data belong to a study of blood T cells in healthy people across ages. Sample-barcoded 5' priming and a J-beta primer mix drove a second PCR of 7 to 11 cycles. The authors tagged each cDNA molecule using a template-switch adaptor with 12 random nucleotides. TCRdb analysed the 5' RACE reads with MiXCR anew, one entry per CDR3 protein. The data show about a million distinct CDR3 sequences, 40% to 60% seen once. Study-wide results and caveats: Older individuals had lower TCR beta diversity per million T cells (the decline was roughly linear). Aged donors had fewer naive CD4+ cells and lower diversity than long-lived donors.

V shed 8 bases and J shed 5 bases, with 18 bases lying between them. CDR3 length equals 13 residues. Looked up from germline, CDR1 is SQVTM and CDR2 is ANQGSEA. V gene TRBV29-1 combines with J gene TRBJ2-5; D possibly corresponds to TRBD1 (6 bases). The sample consisted of blood. The TCR comes from a man younger than 40 in good health. CDR3 in amino acids: CSHMTGRRETQYF. DNA of the CDR3: TGCAGCCACATGACAGGCCGAAGGGAGACCCAGTACTTC.